This is a list of T cell receptor beta chains from one sample in a study of siplizumab effects on memory and regulatory T cells. These receptors have no identified antigens. Libraries were prepared by immunoSEQ multiplex PCR; TCRdb keeps only in-frame clonotypes and omits some of them. Here the sample spans approximately 20,000 clones, about 40% being singletons. What was sequenced was CFSE-low (dividing) CD4+ T cells sorted from an allogeneic mixed lymphocyte reaction. The receptor source for this set is a human donor in good health; the cells came from an allogeneic mixed lymphocyte reaction. Some clones in this sample may be carry-over from other donors' samples. CDR3s include the opening cysteine and the closing phenylalanine or tryptophan. The D gene is left open where the match is weak. For some rows the clone size is stated as once, few or many, or as a class when expanded; others skip it.

d_gene: TRBD1
j_gene: TRBJ1-2
v_gene: TRBV28
abundance: -
CDR3nt: TGTGCCAGCAGTCCCCCTGCCCCGACAGGGTATGGCTACACCTTC
CDR3aa: CASSPPAPTGYGYTF

d_gene: -
j_gene: TRBJ2-2
v_gene: TRBV5-4
abundance: -
CDR3nt: TGTGCCAGCAGGGGGCGGGGCCGGAACACCGGGGAGCTGTTTTTT
CDR3aa: CASRGRGRNTGELFF

d_gene: -
j_gene: TRBJ1-6
v_gene: TRBV18
abundance: -
CDR3nt: TGTGCCAGCTCACCTCGGCTGGGGGATTATAATTCACCCCTCCACTTT
CDR3aa: CASSPRLGDYNSPLHF

d_gene: TRBD1
j_gene: TRBJ1-3
v_gene: TRBV6-5
abundance: few
CDR3nt: TGTGCCAGCAGCTGGGACAGCTCTGGAAACACCATATATTTT
CDR3aa: CASSWDSSGNTIYF

d_gene: -
j_gene: TRBJ1-1
v_gene: TRBV7-9
abundance: -
CDR3nt: TGTGCCAGCAGCTTACTCTCCGGGGGCTTGGCTGAAGCTTTCTTT
CDR3aa: CASSLLSGGLAEAFF

d_gene: -
j_gene: TRBJ2-7
v_gene: TRBV5-4
abundance: -
CDR3nt: TGTGCCAGCCGAAACAGGGTCAGCTACGAGCAGTACTTC
CDR3aa: CASRNRVSYEQYF

d_gene: -
j_gene: TRBJ2-7
v_gene: TRBV10-2
abundance: -
CDR3nt: TGCGCCAGCAGTGAGTCGGGGGGACTCTCGTCAGCGTACTTC
CDR3aa: CASSESGGLSSAYF

d_gene: TRBD2
j_gene: TRBJ2-7
v_gene: TRBV6-5
abundance: -
CDR3nt: TGTGCCAGCAGGCGGGGACTAGCGGGTGGAGAGCAGTACTTC
CDR3aa: CASRRGLAGGEQYF

d_gene: -
j_gene: TRBJ2-3
v_gene: TRBV7-3
abundance: -
CDR3nt: TGTGCCAGCAGCCCCCGGTTCGGGGTCACAGATACGCAGTATTTT
CDR3aa: CASSPRFGVTDTQYF

d_gene: -
j_gene: TRBJ2-3
v_gene: TRBV2
abundance: once
CDR3nt: TGTGCCCGATGGGGGACTGGGCTTACAGATACGCAGTATTTT
CDR3aa: CARWGTGLTDTQYF

d_gene: -
j_gene: TRBJ2-5
v_gene: TRBV19
abundance: -
CDR3nt: TGTGCCAGTAGTATGAGACACTTCCAAGGGGGGACCCAGTACTTC
CDR3aa: CASSMRHFQGGTQYF

d_gene: TRBD1
j_gene: TRBJ2-7
v_gene: TRBV2
abundance: many
CDR3nt: TGTGCCTGCGAGACAGGGTCGGGCTACGAGCAGTACTTC
CDR3aa: CACETGSGYEQYF

d_gene: -
j_gene: TRBJ2-7
v_gene: TRBV29-1
abundance: -
CDR3nt: TGCAGCGCGGCGCGGATAGGTAACTACGAGCAGTACTTC
CDR3aa: CSAARIGNYEQYF

d_gene: -
j_gene: TRBJ2-2
v_gene: TRBV9
abundance: -
CDR3nt: TGTGCCAGCAGCTCACTGGGCGATATTAACACCGGGGAGCTGTTTTTT
CDR3aa: CASSSLGDINTGELFF

d_gene: TRBD2
j_gene: TRBJ2-1
v_gene: TRBV2
abundance: few
CDR3nt: TGTGCCAGCAGAGAAGAAGGGACTACCGTCAATGAGCAGTTCTTC
CDR3aa: CASREEGTTVNEQFF

d_gene: -
j_gene: TRBJ1-4
v_gene: TRBV6-5
abundance: -
CDR3nt: TGTGCCAGCCGGCCGGGACCAACTAATGAAAAACTGTTTTTT
CDR3aa: CASRPGPTNEKLFF

d_gene: -
j_gene: TRBJ1-3
v_gene: TRBV5-1
abundance: -
CDR3nt: TGCGCCAGCAGCCTGGAAGGGAGGAACACCATATATTTT
CDR3aa: CASSLEGRNTIYF

d_gene: -
j_gene: TRBJ2-2
v_gene: TRBV19
abundance: -
CDR3nt: TGTGCCAGTAGTTCATTCGGGGTATTGGACACCGGGGAGCTGTTTTTT
CDR3aa: CASSSFGVLDTGELFF

d_gene: -
j_gene: TRBJ2-7
v_gene: TRBV5-1
abundance: -
CDR3nt: TGCGCCAGCAGGTTGGGGCCGGCAACCTACGAGCAGTACTTC
CDR3aa: CASRLGPATYEQYF